This T cell receptor beta chain is drawn from a study of blood T cell repertoires in COVID-19. Whole-study context: The United States, Italy and Spain supplied acute and convalescent COVID-19 samples. Sample material is recorded as cDNA or gDNA derived from T cells, B-cell-depleted T cells, or PBMCs.

As originally analysed: Nucleated cell counts were estimated from reference gene primer amplification. Sequencing used immunoSEQ multiplex PCR; TCRdb keeps in-frame clones, though not all of them. The D gene and trimming were derived from the DNA, and the V and J assignments and clone size from that table. The sample lists 120,000 to 150,000 clones, roughly nine tenths occurring once. The CDR3 covers 14 residues. Germline lookup yields CDR1 SNHLY and CDR2 FYNNEI. V lost 0 bases and J lost 8, with 13 bases in between. Sequenced input: peripheral blood. The clonotype comes from a woman aged 60-70 years with active COVID-19. V and J are TRBV2 and TRBJ1-2, with TRBD1 as a possible D gene (5 bases). CDR3 DNA sequence: TGTGCCAGCAGTGAAGCGCTTCGGGGGGACGGCTACACCTTC. Protein: CASSEALRGDGYTF.